Below, 18 T cell receptor beta chains from the same sample are listed, as sequenced in a study of OX40 agonist ivuxolimab in advanced cancers. Libraries were prepared by immunoSEQ multiplex PCR; TCRdb keeps only in-frame clonotypes and omits some of them. The sample comprises some 44,000 clones, just over 85% of which are singletons, and around a fifth rests with the top ten. The sample here was CD4+ or CD8+ T cells sorted from blood, taken in a trial of the OX40 agonist ivuxolimab. These receptor sequences come from an adult with an advanced solid tumor such as melanoma, head and neck, liver or kidney cancer.

This clone was detected once. The genes are TRBV4-1 and TRBJ2-1; D remains ambiguous. Germline-derived CDR1 and CDR2 are MGHRA and YSYEKL. V was clipped by 4 bases and J by 3 bases, with 10 bases between them. The CDR3 sequence is 14 residues long. The CDR3 DNA is TGCGCCAGCAGCCCGTTGCGAGACTACAATGAGCAGTTCTTC. It specifies CASSPLRDYNEQFF.

This CDR3 reads CASSVGSGGRANVLTF. Written as DNA, the CDR3 is TGTGCCAGCAGCGTAGGATCCGGGGGCCGGGCCAACGTCCTGACTTTC. V gene TRBV9 combines with J gene TRBJ2-6; D may match TRBD1 or TRBD2 (6 bases each). This CDR3 region has 16 residues. The V gene's germline CDR1 is SGDLS and CDR2 YYNGEE. The germline V and J ends were trimmed by 0 bases and 5 bases, with 12 bases remaining between them.

The V and J genes are TRBV9 and TRBJ1-1; no firm D call. From germline, CDR1 is SGDLS and CDR2 YYNGEE. The CDR3 is made up of 16 amino acids. Trimming left V 4 bases short and J 7 bases short, with 23 bases between. The CDR3 sequence: CASSTSLQTLSDEAFF. CDR3 nucleotide sequence: TGTGCCAGCAGCACTAGCCTTCAGACTCTATCGGATGAAGCTTTCTTT.

Comment on this clone: Likely a read error: the CDR3 ends without its conserved phenylalanine or tryptophan. No DNA is shown, since the ends of the CDR3 on it are uncertain; the CDR3 is the one TCRdb lists. The genes are TRBV27 and TRBJ2-7; no DNA check was done on the table's D call, TRBD1. The CDR3 is 16 amino acids in total, end residues counted. Germline loops: CDR1 MNHEY, CDR2 SMNVEV (reference sequence). CDR3: CASSLAQRDSRLRAVL.

The rearrangement links TRBV29-1 to TRBJ2-5; D is unresolved. Germline-derived CDR1 and CDR2 are SQVTM and ANQGSEA. V was pared by 1 base and J by 2 bases, with 5 bases between. CDR3 length equals 12 residues. In nucleotides, the CDR3 is TGCAGCGTTGAAGTAACGCAAGAGACCCAGTACTTC. It codes for CSVEVTQETQYF.

CDR3 in amino acids: CASSYGTSLYTGELFF. The CDR3 DNA is TGTGCCAGCAGCTACGGGACTAGCTTATACACCGGGGAGCTGTTTTTT. V is TRBV5-8 and J is TRBJ2-2; 9 bases line up with TRBD2. CDR3 size: 16 residues. In germline, CDR1 is SGHTS, CDR2 YDEGEE. J gave up 3 bases and V 3 bases, and 6 bases lay outside the gene matches.

The chain employs TRBV7-2 and TRBJ2-5, with no clear D. The CDR3 contains 14 residues. The V gene lost 5 bases and the J gene lost 2 bases, with 12 bases spanning the gap. Germline assignment: CDR1 SGHTA and CDR2 FQGNSA. CDR3 DNA sequence: TGTGCCAGCAGCCCCTGGACCGCACAAGAGACCCAGTACTTC. As protein: CASSPWTAQETQYF.

The chain employs TRBV5-3 and TRBJ2-5; TRBD1 matches at 7 bases. TRBV5-3 is labeled an ORF, and its function is uncertain. After removal of 5 bases from V and 5 bases from J, the junction contained 9 bases not matched to a gene. The CDR3 is made up of 14 amino acids. The CDR3 loop reads CARRDTGAGETQYF. CDR3 coding DNA: TGTGCCAGAAGGGATACAGGGGCCGGGGAGACCCAGTACTTC.

V and J are TRBV29-1 and TRBJ2-3, with TRBD1 matching 8 bases. Losses at the gene ends were 4 bases for V and 10 bases for J; bases not matched to a gene: 4. This CDR3 is 11 amino acids long. In germline, CDR1 is SQVTM, CDR2 ANQGSEA. DNA of the CDR3: TGCAGCGTTGTAGCGACAGGGGCGCAGTATTTT. It codes for CSVVATGAQYF.

The chain couples TRBV5-4 to TRBJ1-1, with D perhaps matching TRBD1 (6 bases). Germline CDR1 reads SGHNT; CDR2 reads YYREEE (reference sequence). The CDR3 extends over 20 amino acids. The ends were cut back, 4 bases at V and 0 bases at J, with 28 bases in the middle. The chain's CDR3 is CASSPYLGQHLTNMNTEAFF. The CDR3 bases are TGTGCCAGCAGCCCGTACCTTGGACAGCACCTAACAAACATGAACACTGAAGCTTTCTTT.

This clone was counted between two and nine times. The gene calls are TRBV6-5 and TRBJ1-3, with TRBD1 identical over 10 bases. The CDR3 extends over 16 amino acids. CDR1 is MNHEY and CDR2 is SVGAGI in the germline V gene. V dropped 2 bases and J dropped 1; count of bases not matched to a gene: 2. Here the CDR3 DNA reads TGTGCCAGCAGTTACCTGGGACAGGGGTCTGGAAACACCATATATTTT. Amino acid sequence: CASSYLGQGSGNTIYF.

A single count supports this clone. CDR3 sequence reads: CASSQEGGTGEKLFF. The CDR3 nucleotides are TGCGCCAGCAGCCAAGAAGGGGGGACAGGTGAAAAACTGTTTTTT. The chain employs TRBV4-1 and TRBJ1-4; 8 bases are shared with TRBD1. CDR3 length: 15 residues. The ends lost 0 bases at V and 7 bases at J; junction bases unmatched: 4. In germline, CDR1 is MGHRA, CDR2 YSYEKL.

At least ten counts were recorded for this clone. The chain employs TRBV5-4 and TRBJ1-6; 8 positions match TRBD1. The CDR3 runs to 14 residues. The V gene's germline CDR1 is SGHNT and CDR2 YYREEE (reference sequence). The V gene end was trimmed by 4 bases and the J gene end by 10 bases; junction bases not matched to a gene: 7. The CDR3 spells CASSPDRAKSPLHF. CDR3 bases: TGTGCCAGCAGCCCGGACAGGGCCAAATCACCCCTCCACTTT. Full variable domain (rest looked up from reference TRBV5-4 and TRBJ1-6): ETGVTQSPTHLIKTRGQQVTLRCSSQSGHNTVSWYQQALGQGPQFIFQYYREEENGRGNFPPRFSGLQFPNYSSELNVNALELDDSALYLCASSPDRAKSPLHFGNGTRLTVT.

This chain joins TRBV25-1 and TRBJ2-2; no definite D call. V was pared by 3 bases and J by 6 bases, with 5 bases between. Germline V gene lookup returns CDR1 MGHDK and CDR2 SYGVNS. The CDR3 totals 12 residues. CDR3 residues: CASSEKPGELFF. CDR3 DNA: TGTGCCAGCAGTGAGAAACCCGGGGAGCTGTTTTTT. Full variable domain (remainder filled in from reference TRBV25-1 and TRBJ2-2): EADIYQTPRYLVIGTGKKITLECSQTMGHDKMYWYQQDPGMELHLIHYSYGVNSTEKGDLSSESTVSRIRTEHFPLTLESARPSHTSQYLCASSEKPGELFFGEGSRLTVL.

This sequence joins TRBV9 and TRBJ1-4; D is possibly TRBD1 (5 bases). The CDR3 length is 15 residues. Trimming removed 0 bases at V and 6 bases at J, with 12 bases between. Per the germline V gene, CDR1 is SGDLS and CDR2 is YYNGEE. The DNA of the CDR3 is TGTGCCAGCAGCGTAGGTGGCAGGGACTATGAAAAACTGTTTTTT. Translated: CASSVGGRDYEKLFF. Using reference TRBV9 and TRBJ1-4 for the parts outside the CDR3, the full variable domain is DSGVTQTPKHLITATGQRVTLRCSPRSGDLSVYWYQQSLDQGLQFLIQYYNGEERAKGNILERFSAQQFPDLHSELNLSSLELGDSALYFCASSVGGRDYEKLFFGSGTQLSVL.

The CDR3, as DNA: TGTGCCAGCAGCTTGCTCCAGCGGGGGACCTACAATGAGCAGTTCTTC. Translating gives CASSLLQRGTYNEQFF. The V gene is TRBV5-4, the J gene TRBJ2-1; 8 bases map to TRBD2. This CDR3 comprises 16 residues. J gave up 2 bases and V 1 base, and 5 bases lay outside the gene matches. In germline, CDR1 is SGHNT, CDR2 YYREEE (reference sequence).

The gene calls are TRBV29-1 and TRBJ2-1; TRBD1 agrees at 8 bases. With 2 bases clipped from V and 8 bases from J, the junction kept 11 bases outside the gene matches. CDR1 is SQVTM, CDR2 ANQGSEA, per germline. The CDR3 runs to 15 residues. Here the CDR3 DNA reads TGCAGCGTTGAACCACTCGGACAGGGTCGGTATGAGCAGTTCTTC. It encodes CSVEPLGQGRYEQFF.

Here the CDR3 DNA reads TGTGCCAGCAGCTTCCTCGGACAGGGGAGAGCATCGACGGGCAATGAGCAGTTCTTC. The encoded protein is CASSFLGQGRASTGNEQFF. The genes are TRBV5-5 and TRBJ2-1, with TRBD1 identical over 9 bases. CDR3 size: 19 residues. CDR1 and CDR2 (germline): SGHKS, YYEKEE (reference sequence). The trim removed 2 bases at V and 6 bases at J, leaving 18 bases unmatched.